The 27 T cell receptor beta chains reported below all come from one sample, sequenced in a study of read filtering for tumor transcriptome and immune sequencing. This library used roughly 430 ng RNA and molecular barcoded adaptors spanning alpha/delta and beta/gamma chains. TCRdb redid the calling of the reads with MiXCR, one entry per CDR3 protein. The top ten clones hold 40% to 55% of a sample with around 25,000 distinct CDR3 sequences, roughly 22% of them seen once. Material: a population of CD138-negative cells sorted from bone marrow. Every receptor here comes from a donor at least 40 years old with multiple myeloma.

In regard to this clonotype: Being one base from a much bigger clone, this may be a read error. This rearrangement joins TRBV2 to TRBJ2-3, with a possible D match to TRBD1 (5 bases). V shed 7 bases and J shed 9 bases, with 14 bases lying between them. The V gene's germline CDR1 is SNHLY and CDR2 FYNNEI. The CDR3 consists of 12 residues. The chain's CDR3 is CASTGAGPTQYF. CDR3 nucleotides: TGTGCCAGCACCGGTGCAGGGCCGACGCAGTATTTT.

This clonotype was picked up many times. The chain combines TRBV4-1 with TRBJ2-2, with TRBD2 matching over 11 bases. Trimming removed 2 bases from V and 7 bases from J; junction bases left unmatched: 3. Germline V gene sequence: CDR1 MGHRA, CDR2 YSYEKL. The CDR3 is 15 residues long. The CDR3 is CASSQTSGGHGELFF. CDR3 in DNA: TGCGCCAGCAGCCAAACTAGCGGGGGTCACGGGGAGCTGTTTTTT.

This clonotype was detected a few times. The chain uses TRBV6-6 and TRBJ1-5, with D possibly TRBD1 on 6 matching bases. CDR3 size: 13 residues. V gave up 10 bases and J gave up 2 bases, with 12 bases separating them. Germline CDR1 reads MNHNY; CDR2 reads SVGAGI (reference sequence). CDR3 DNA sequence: TGTGCCACCAGGGGTCTTGGCAATCAGCCCCAGCATTTT. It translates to CATRGLGNQPQHF.

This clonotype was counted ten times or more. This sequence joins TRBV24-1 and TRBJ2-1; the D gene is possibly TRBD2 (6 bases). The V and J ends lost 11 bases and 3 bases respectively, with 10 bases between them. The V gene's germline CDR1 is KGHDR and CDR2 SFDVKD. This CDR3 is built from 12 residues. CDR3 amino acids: CAIGRDYNEQFF. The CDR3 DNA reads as TGTGCCATTGGGCGGGACTACAATGAGCAGTTCTTC.

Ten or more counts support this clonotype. CDR3 DNA: TGTGCCAGCAGCTTAGAGGGCGGGGCGGGCTACGAGCAGTACTTC. This encodes CASSLEGGAGYEQYF. The chain employs TRBV7-9 and TRBJ2-7, with D perhaps matching TRBD2 (6 bases). The V end was cut by 1 base, the J end by 3 bases, with 13 bases between. The CDR3 is 15 residues long. Per the germline V gene, CDR1 is SEHNR and CDR2 is FQNEAQ (reference sequence).

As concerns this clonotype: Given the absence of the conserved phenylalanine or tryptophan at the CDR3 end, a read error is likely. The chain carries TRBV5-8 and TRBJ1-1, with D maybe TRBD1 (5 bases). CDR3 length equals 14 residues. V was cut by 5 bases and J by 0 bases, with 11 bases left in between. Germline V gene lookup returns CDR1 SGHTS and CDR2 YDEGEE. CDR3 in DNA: TGTGCCAGCAGTCTTCGGGGGATGAACACTGAAGCTTTCACT. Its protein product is CASSLRGMNTEAFT.

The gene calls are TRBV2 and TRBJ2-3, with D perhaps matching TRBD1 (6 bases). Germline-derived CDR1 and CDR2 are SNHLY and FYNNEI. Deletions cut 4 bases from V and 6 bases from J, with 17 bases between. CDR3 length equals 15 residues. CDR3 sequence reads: CASSVRDTLVDTQYF. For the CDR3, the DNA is TGTGCCAGCAGTGTTAGGGACACCTTGGTGGATACGCAGTATTTT. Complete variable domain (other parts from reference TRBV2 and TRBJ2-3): EPEVTQTPSHQVTQMGQEVILRCVPISNHLYFYWYRQILGQKVEFLVSFYNNEISEKSEIFDDQFSVERPDGSNFTLKIRSTKLEDSAMYFCASSVRDTLVDTQYFGPGTRLTVL.

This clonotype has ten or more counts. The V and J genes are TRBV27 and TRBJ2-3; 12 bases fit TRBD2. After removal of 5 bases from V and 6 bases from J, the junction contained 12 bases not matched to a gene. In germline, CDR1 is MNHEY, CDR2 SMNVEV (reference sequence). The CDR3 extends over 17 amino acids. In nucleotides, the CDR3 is TGTGCCAGCAGTCCTCTATCGACTAGCGGGGGATATGATACGCAGTATTTT. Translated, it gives CASSPLSTSGGYDTQYF.

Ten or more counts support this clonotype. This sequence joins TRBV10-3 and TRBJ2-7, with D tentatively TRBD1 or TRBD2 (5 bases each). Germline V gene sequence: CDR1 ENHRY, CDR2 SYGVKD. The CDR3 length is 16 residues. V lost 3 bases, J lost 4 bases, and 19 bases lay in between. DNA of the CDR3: TGTGCCATCAGTGACCCTCGAGGGGAGAGCCCTTACGAGCAGTACTTC. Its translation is CAISDPRGESPYEQYF.

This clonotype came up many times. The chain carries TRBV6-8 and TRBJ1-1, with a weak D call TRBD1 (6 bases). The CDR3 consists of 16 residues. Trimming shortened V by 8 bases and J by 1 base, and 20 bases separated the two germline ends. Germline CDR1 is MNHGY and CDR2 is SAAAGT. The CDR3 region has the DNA TGTGCCAGCGGACCTTTGGCCTTCAGGGGGAACACTGAAGCTTTCTTT. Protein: CASGPLAFRGNTEAFF.

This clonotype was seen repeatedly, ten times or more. CDR3 nucleotide sequence: TGTGCCAGCAGTTACTCGGGAGGGGAGGGAACTGAAGCTTTCTTT. This gives the protein CASSYSGGEGTEAFF. The chain couples TRBV6-6 to TRBJ1-1, with D tentatively TRBD1 (5 bases). V was pared by 0 bases and J by 5 bases, with 13 bases between. The CDR3 contains 15 residues. CDR1 and CDR2 (germline): MNHNY, SVGAGI (reference sequence).

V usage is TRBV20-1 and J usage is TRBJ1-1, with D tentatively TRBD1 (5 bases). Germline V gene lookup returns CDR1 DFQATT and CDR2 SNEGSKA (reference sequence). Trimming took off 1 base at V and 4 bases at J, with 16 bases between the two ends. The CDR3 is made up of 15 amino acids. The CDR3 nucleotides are TGCAGTGCTAGAGCTTTCTGGCAGGGAGGCACTGAAGCTTTCTTT. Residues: CSARAFWQGGTEAFF.

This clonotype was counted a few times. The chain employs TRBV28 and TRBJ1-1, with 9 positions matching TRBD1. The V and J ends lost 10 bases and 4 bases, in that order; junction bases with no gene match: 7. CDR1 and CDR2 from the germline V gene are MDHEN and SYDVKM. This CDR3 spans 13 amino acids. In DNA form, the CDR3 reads TGTGCCACCTCTACAGGGGGCGTCACTGAAGCTTTCTTT. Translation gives CATSTGGVTEAFF.

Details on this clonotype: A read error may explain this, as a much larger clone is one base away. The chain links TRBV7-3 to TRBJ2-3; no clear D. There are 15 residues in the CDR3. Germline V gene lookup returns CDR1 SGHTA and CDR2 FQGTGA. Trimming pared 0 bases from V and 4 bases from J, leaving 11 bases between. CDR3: CASSLTNLGADTQYF. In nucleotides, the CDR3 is TGTGCCAGCAGCTTAACCAATCTAGGCGCAGATACGCAGTATTTT.

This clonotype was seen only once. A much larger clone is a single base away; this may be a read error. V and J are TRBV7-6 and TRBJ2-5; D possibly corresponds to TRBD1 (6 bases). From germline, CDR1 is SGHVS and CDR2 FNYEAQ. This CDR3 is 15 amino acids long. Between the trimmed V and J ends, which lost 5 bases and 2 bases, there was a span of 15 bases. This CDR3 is CASSKGTRLQETQYF. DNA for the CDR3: TGTGCCAGCAGCAAAGGGACAAGGCTTCAAGAGACCCAGTACTTC.

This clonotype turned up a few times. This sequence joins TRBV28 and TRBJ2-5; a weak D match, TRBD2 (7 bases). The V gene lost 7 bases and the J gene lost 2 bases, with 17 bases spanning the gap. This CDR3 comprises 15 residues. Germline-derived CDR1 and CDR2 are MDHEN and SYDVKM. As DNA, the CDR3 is TGTGCCAGCATAGTGGGGGGGGGCGGGCAAGAGACCCAGTACTTC. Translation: CASIVGGGGQETQYF. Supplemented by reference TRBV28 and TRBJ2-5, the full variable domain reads DVKVTQSSRYLVKRTGEKVFLECVQDMDHENMFWYRQDPGLGLRLIYFSYDVKMKEKGDIPEGYSVSREKKERFSLILESASTNQTSMYLCASIVGGGGQETQYFGPGTRLLVL.

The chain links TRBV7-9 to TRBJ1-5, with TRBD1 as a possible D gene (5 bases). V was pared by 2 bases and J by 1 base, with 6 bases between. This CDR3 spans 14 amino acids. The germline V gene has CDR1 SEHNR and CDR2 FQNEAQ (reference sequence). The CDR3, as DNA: TGTGCCAGCAGCTTAAGGGACAGCAATCAGCCCCAGCATTTT. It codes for CASSLRDSNQPQHF.

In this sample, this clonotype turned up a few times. The CDR3 region is CSVAGLAGVSQETQYF. The DNA of the CDR3 is TGCAGCGTTGCGGGACTAGCGGGGGTTTCCCAAGAGACCCAGTACTTC. V is TRBV29-1 and J is TRBJ2-5; 14 bases map to TRBD2. CDR1 is SQVTM, CDR2 ANQGSEA, per germline. V lost 4 bases and J lost 1; bases outside the gene matches: 5. The CDR3 spans 16 residues.

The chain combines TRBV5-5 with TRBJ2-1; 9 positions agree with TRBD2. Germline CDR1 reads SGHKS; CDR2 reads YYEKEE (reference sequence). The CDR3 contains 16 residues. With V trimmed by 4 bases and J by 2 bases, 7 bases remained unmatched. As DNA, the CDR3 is TGTGCCAGCAGCCCGCGGGAGGGGCCTCCCTACAATGAGCAGTTCTTC. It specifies CASSPREGPPYNEQFF.

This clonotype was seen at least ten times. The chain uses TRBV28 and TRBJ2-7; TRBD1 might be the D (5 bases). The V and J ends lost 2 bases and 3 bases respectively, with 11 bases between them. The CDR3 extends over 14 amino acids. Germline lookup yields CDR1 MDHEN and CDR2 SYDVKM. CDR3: CASSLSDSIYEQYF. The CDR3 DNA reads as TGTGCCAGCAGTTTAAGCGACAGCATCTACGAGCAGTACTTC.

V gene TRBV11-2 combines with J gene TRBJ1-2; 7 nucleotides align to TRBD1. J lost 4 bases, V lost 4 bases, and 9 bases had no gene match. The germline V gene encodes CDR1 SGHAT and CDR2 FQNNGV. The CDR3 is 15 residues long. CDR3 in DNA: TGTGCCAGCAGCTCCGATAAGACAGGGTTCTATGGCTACACCTTC. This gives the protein CASSSDKTGFYGYTF. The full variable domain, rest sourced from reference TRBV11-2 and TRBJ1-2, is EAGVAQSPRYKIIEKRQSVAFWCNPISGHATLYWYQQILGQGPKLLIQFQNNGVVDDSQLPKDRFSAERLKGVDSTLKIQPAKLEDSAVYLCASSSDKTGFYGYTFGSGTRLTVV.

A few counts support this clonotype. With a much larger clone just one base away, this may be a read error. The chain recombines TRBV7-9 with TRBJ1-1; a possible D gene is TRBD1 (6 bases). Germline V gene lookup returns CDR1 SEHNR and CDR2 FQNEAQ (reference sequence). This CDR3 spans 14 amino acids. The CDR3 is CASIQGRVGTEAYF. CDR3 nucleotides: TGTGCCAGCATTCAGGGGCGGGTGGGCACTGAAGCTTACTTT.

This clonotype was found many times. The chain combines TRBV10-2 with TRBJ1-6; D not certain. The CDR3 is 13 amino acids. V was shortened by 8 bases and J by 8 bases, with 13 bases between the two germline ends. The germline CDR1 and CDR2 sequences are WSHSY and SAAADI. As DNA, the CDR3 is TGCGCCAGCCGGGCCTCCGGGGATTCACCCCTCCACTTT. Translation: CASRASGDSPLHF.

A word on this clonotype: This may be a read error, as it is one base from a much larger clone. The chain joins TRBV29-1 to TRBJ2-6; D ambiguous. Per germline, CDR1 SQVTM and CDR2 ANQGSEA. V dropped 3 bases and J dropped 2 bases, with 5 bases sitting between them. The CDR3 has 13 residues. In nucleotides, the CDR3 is TGCAGCGTTGAGACAACTGGGGCCAACGTCCTGACTTTC. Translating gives CSVETTGANVLTF.

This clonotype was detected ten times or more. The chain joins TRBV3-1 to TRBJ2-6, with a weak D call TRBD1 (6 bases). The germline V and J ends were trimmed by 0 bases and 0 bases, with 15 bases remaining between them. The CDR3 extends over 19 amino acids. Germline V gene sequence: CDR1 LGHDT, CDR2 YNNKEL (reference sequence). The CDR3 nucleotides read TGTGCCAGCAGCCAAGACATGGGCAGGACAGTCTCTGGGGCCAACGTCCTGACTTTC. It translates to CASSQDMGRTVSGANVLTF.

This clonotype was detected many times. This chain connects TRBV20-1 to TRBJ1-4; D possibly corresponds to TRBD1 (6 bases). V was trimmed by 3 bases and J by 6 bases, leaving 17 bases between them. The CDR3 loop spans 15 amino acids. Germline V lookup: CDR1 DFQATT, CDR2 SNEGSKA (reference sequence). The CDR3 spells CSASPTGQDYEKLFF. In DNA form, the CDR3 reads TGCAGTGCTAGCCCAACAGGGCAGGACTATGAAAAACTGTTTTTT.

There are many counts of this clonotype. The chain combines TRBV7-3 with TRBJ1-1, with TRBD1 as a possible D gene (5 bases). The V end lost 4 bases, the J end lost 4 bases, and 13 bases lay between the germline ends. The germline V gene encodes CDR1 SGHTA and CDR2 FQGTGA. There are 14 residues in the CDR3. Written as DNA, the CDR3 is TGTGCCAGCAGCTCGGGACCGGGAGGCACTGAAGCTTTCTTT. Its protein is CASSSGPGGTEAFF.